This TCR beta chain was sequenced during a study of T-cell memory formation after mild COVID-19. This clonotype has a handful of counts. Its target is unknown. Overall study findings and caveats: From day 15 to 85, contracting clones were balanced between CD4 and CD8, whereas later expanders leaned toward CD4+. CD4+ clones that contracted lay mainly in CM and EM; CD8+ ones lay in EMRA.

In TCRdb, the 5' RACE reads were re-called with MiXCR into one record per CDR3 protein. The repertoire holds roughly 560,000 distinct CDR3 sequences, around 21% seen once, with around 13% in the top ten. The sample taken for sequencing was PBMCs or a T cell subset sorted from them (not recorded which). This clonotype was sampled from an adult woman who had mild COVID-19 (a few samples of this study predate the infection). Cell type and time point are not known.

Here the CDR3 reads CASSFPGADTQYF. The DNA for the CDR3 is TGCGCCAGCAGCTTCCCGGGGGCCGATACGCAGTATTTT. The rearrangement uses TRBV5-1 and TRBJ2-3; TRBD1 or TRBD2 may be the D gene (6 bases each). Germline assignment: CDR1 SGHRS and CDR2 YFSETQ. The CDR3 loop spans 13 amino acids. The V end lost 2 bases, the J end lost 6 bases, and 10 bases lay between the germline ends.